These 19 T cell receptor beta chains share one sample of origin, sequenced in a study of cytomegalovirus exposure and HLA in healthy donors. The PCR made use of 60 Vbeta and 13 Jbeta primers. Sequencing used immunoSEQ multiplex PCR; TCRdb keeps in-frame clones, though not all of them. The table records 100,000 to 150,000 clones, around 72% of them present only once. The sequenced sample was PBMCs. These receptors originate from a man between 25 and 39 years old in good health and CMV-seronegative.

This rearrangement joins TRBV7-3 to TRBJ1-2; no clear D. The CDR3 contains 13 residues. Germline lookup yields CDR1 SGHTA and CDR2 FQGTGA. V lost 5 bases to trimming and J lost 5 bases, with 12 bases between them. DNA for the CDR3: TGTGCCAGCAGCCTGCGGGAGGTATATGGCTACACCTTC. It is translated as CASSLREVYGYTF.

The V call is TRBV29-1, the J call TRBJ1-1; tentative D call: TRBD1 (5 bases). This CDR3 has 12 residues. CDR1 SQVTM and CDR2 ANQGSEA come from the germline V gene. V was clipped by 6 bases and J by 4 bases, with 12 bases between them. CDR3 in DNA: TGCAGCGTGTCACAGGAAAGCACTGAAGCTTTCTTT. It is translated as CSVSQESTEAFF.

The sample holds one count of this clone. The chain is built from TRBV7-9 and TRBJ1-5; the D gene is possibly TRBD1 (6 bases). The CDR3 loop spans 16 amino acids. Between the trimmed V and J ends, which lost 3 bases and 4 bases, there was a span of 16 bases. Germline V CDR1 and CDR2: SEHNR, FQNEAQ (reference sequence). The CDR3 sequence is CASSLKRGGLNQPQHF. The CDR3, as DNA: TGTGCCAGCAGCTTGAAAAGGGGGGGCCTGAATCAGCCCCAGCATTTT.

The chain has TRBV9 and TRBJ2-5, with D unresolved. V lost 0 bases to trimming and J lost 0 bases, with 9 bases between them. Germline lookup yields CDR1 SGDLS and CDR2 YYNGEE. This CDR3 region has 15 residues. The CDR3 protein is CASSVVSNNQETQYF. CDR3 coding DNA: TGTGCCAGCAGCGTAGTGTCCAACAACCAAGAGACCCAGTACTTC.

The chain is built from TRBV7-2 and TRBJ2-1; D is unclear. Germline values: CDR1 SGHTA, CDR2 FQGNSA. This CDR3 comprises 14 residues. Trimming stripped 4 bases from V and 13 bases from J, with 20 bases between. The CDR3 region is CASSSEVAVKPQFF. The CDR3 DNA reads TGTGCCAGCAGCTCAGAGGTAGCCGTCAAACCCCAGTTCTTC.

DNA of the CDR3: TGTGCCAGCAGTTTGGCGGGGGATATACATGAGCAGTTCTTC. It codes for CASSLAGDIHEQFF. The chain employs TRBV28 and TRBJ2-1, with 7 bases matching TRBD2. The CDR3 extends over 14 amino acids. The V gene's germline CDR1 is MDHEN and CDR2 SYDVKM. The V segment lost 3 bases and the J segment 8 bases; nucleotides outside the gene matches: 7.

The genes are TRBV10-1 and TRBJ2-1; 9 nucleotides agree with TRBD1. This CDR3 has 16 amino acids. After removal of 3 bases from V and 1 base from J, the junction contained 4 bases not matched to a gene. CDR1 is WNHNN and CDR2 is SYGVQD in the germline V gene (reference sequence). CDR3 nucleotides: TGCGCCAGCAGTGAAGGGACAGGGTGGTCCTACAATGAGCAGTTCTTC. This translates into CASSEGTGWSYNEQFF.

The V and J genes are TRBV11-3 and TRBJ1-3, with 7 bases fitting TRBD1. V shed 5 bases and J 7 bases; nucleotides not matched to a gene: 14. The CDR3 is 16 residues long. Germline CDR1 SGHNT, CDR2 YENEEA. The CDR3 loop reads CASSLREGARRNTIYF. In nucleotides, the CDR3 is TGTGCCAGCAGCCTACGTGAGGGGGCGAGGAGGAACACCATATATTTT.

V gene TRBV27 combines with J gene TRBJ1-1; TRBD1 aligns across 7 bases. Germline CDR1 is MNHEY and CDR2 is SMNVEV (reference sequence). Trimming removed 5 bases from V and 5 bases from J; junction bases left unmatched: 2. The CDR3 covers 12 residues. The CDR3 protein is CASSPGGTEAFF. The CDR3 DNA reads as TGTGCCAGCAGTCCAGGGGGGACTGAAGCTTTCTTT.

This chain uses TRBV4-2 with TRBJ2-5; 8 bases fit TRBD1. This CDR3 spans 17 amino acids. In germline, CDR1 is LGHNA, CDR2 YNFKEQ. V was pared by 1 base and J by 4 bases, with 11 bases of the junction left unmatched. The CDR3 sequence: CASSQVPPTGAPETQYF. In DNA form, the CDR3 reads TGTGCCAGCAGCCAAGTCCCTCCGACAGGGGCTCCAGAGACCCAGTACTTC.

V is TRBV19 and J is TRBJ2-3, with 9 nucleotides matching TRBD2. The CDR3 contains 14 residues. V trimming: 3 bases; J trimming: 5 bases; junction bases outside the gene matches: 3. The germline V gene has CDR1 LNHDA and CDR2 SQIVND (reference sequence). CDR3 in amino acids: CASSIQRGEDTQYF. CDR3 sequence (DNA): TGTGCCAGTAGTATCCAGCGGGGGGAAGATACGCAGTATTTT.

The chain employs TRBV18 and TRBJ1-5, with a tentative D call TRBD1 (6 bases). Germline CDR1 KGHSH, CDR2 LQKENI. The CDR3 contains 14 residues. The germline V and J ends were trimmed by 2 bases and 7 bases, with 12 bases remaining between them. CDR3 coding DNA: TGTGCCAGCTCACCAACTCGGACAGACCAGCCCCAGCATTTT. Translation gives CASSPTRTDQPQHF.

The chain couples TRBV5-1 to TRBJ2-1; 14 bases are a match to TRBD2. There are 17 residues in the CDR3. Germline trimming cut 2 bases from V and 4 bases from J; bases unmatched to any gene: 5. The germline V gene has CDR1 SGHRS and CDR2 YFSETQ. The CDR3 here is CASSLSRTSGGYNEQFF. Here the CDR3 DNA reads TGCGCCAGCAGCTTAAGCAGGACTAGCGGGGGGTACAATGAGCAGTTCTTC.

The V call is TRBV29-1, the J call TRBJ2-7; possibly TRBD2 for D (6 bases). V was clipped by 1 base and J by 4 bases, with 11 bases between them. Germline CDR1 and CDR2: SQVTM and ANQGSEA. The CDR3 has 13 amino acids. CDR3 DNA: TGCAGCGTTGAAGGGGGAGGAATATACGAGCAGTACTTC. It is translated as CSVEGGGIYEQYF.

V gene TRBV6-6 combines with J gene TRBJ2-2; TRBD2 is a possible D gene (6 bases). The germline gives CDR1 MNHNY, CDR2 SVGAGI (reference sequence). The CDR3 has 13 amino acids. Trimming removed 7 bases at V and 7 bases at J, with 13 bases between. The CDR3, as DNA: TGTGCCAGCAAGGGAGGAACTAGCGGGGAGCTGTTTTTT. Translated: CASKGGTSGELFF.

The CDR3 DNA sequence: TGCGCCAGCAGCTTGAACCAGCGAACCTACGAGCAGTACTTC. Its translation is CASSLNQRTYEQYF. The chain joins TRBV5-1 to TRBJ2-7; unclear D gene. This CDR3 has 14 amino acids. The ends were cut back, 1 base at V and 2 bases at J, with 10 bases in the middle. The germline CDR1 and CDR2 sequences are SGHRS and YFSETQ.

This clone was recorded a few times. V and J are TRBV2 and TRBJ1-2; D remains ambiguous. The CDR3 has 15 amino acids. V dropped 2 bases and J dropped 5 bases, with 15 bases sitting between them. Germline V lookup: CDR1 SNHLY, CDR2 FYNNEI. The CDR3 is CASSENRGQPYGYTF. DNA for the CDR3: TGTGCCAGCAGTGAAAATCGAGGCCAGCCTTATGGCTACACCTTC.

This clone was seen a few times. V and J are TRBV10-3 and TRBJ1-6; D ambiguous. Looked up from germline, CDR1 is ENHRY and CDR2 is SYGVKD. Trimming shortened V by 0 bases and J by 4 bases, and 7 bases separated the two germline ends. The CDR3 has 15 amino acids. CDR3 amino acids: CAISESWPYNSPLHF. The CDR3 DNA follows: TGTGCCATCAGTGAGTCCTGGCCATATAATTCACCCCTCCACTTT.

This clone was recorded a few times. The chain combines TRBV6-5 with TRBJ1-2; D uncertain. The CDR3 has 15 amino acids. Germline-derived CDR1 and CDR2 are MNHEY and SVGAGI. V was pared by 0 bases and J by 2 bases, with 10 bases between. The CDR3 reads CASSYSIAKNYGYTF. The CDR3 DNA sequence: TGTGCCAGCAGTTACTCGATAGCCAAAAACTATGGCTACACCTTC.